These 8 T cell receptor beta chains were sequenced from one sample in a study of STAT3 mutations in large granular lymphocyte leukemia. Study observations and caveats: In T-cell large granular lymphocyte leukemia, about half of patients showed multiple immunodominant subclonotypes.

Their antigens are not known. Profiled with immunoSEQ multiplex PCR; TCRdb holds only in-frame clones, not every one. This table holds 35,000 to 50,000 clones, about 81% found once. The sequencing sample was made of PBMCs. These TCRs come from a human donor with T large granular lymphocyte leukemia. Some clones in this sample may be carry-over from other donors' samples.

The chain is built from TRBV18 and TRBJ1-2; perhaps TRBD1 as D (6 bases). This CDR3 contains 14 residues. V was trimmed by 1 base and J by 2 bases, leaving 8 bases between them. The V gene's germline CDR1 is KGHSH and CDR2 LQKENI. The CDR3 region is CASSPRQENYGYTF. The DNA for the CDR3 is TGTGCCAGCTCACCACGACAGGAGAACTATGGCTACACCTTC.

The V and J genes are TRBV5-4 and TRBJ1-5; weak D call: TRBD1 (6 bases). Germline CDR1 reads SGHNT; CDR2 reads YYREEE (reference sequence). The V end was cut by 0 bases, the J end by 8 bases, with 9 bases between. This CDR3 is 13 amino acids long. The CDR3 sequence is CASSLDRDKPQHF. The CDR3 nucleotides read TGTGCCAGCAGCTTGGACAGGGACAAGCCCCAGCATTTT.

The V gene is TRBV6-5, the J gene TRBJ2-3, with D perhaps matching TRBD2 (5 bases). Germline CDR1 reads MNHEY; CDR2 reads SVGAGI. Between the trimmed V and J ends, which lost 5 bases and 1 base, there was a span of 13 bases. The CDR3 length is 15 residues. The CDR3 nucleotides read TGTGCCAGCAGTATCCTAGCAGCGCGCACAGATACGCAGTATTTT. The encoded protein is CASSILAARTDTQYF.

This chain connects TRBV18 to TRBJ1-2; no definite D call. Germline V CDR1 and CDR2: KGHSH, LQKENI. Trimming took off 6 bases at V and 6 bases at J, with 17 bases between the two ends. The CDR3 is 14 amino acids. In nucleotides, the CDR3 is TGTGCCAGCTCTCGGGAGGCCCAGTGGAATGGCTACACCTTC. The encoded protein is CASSREAQWNGYTF.

This chain joins TRBV20-1 and TRBJ2-7; D is unclear. This CDR3 has 11 residues. The V end was cut by 1 base, the J end by 3 bases, with 4 bases between. Germline-derived CDR1 and CDR2 are DFQATT and SNEGSKA (reference sequence). CDR3 DNA: TGCAGTGCTAGAGCCGACTACGAGCAGTACTTC. Protein: CSARADYEQYF.

This clone was counted a single time. The chain recombines TRBV2 with TRBJ2-6; 8 nucleotides line up with TRBD2. Germline CDR1 reads SNHLY; CDR2 reads FYNNEI. This CDR3 has 16 amino acids. V gave up 9 bases and J gave up 2 bases; unmatched junction bases: 9. The CDR3: CASSGGGATGANVLTF. The CDR3 nucleotides are TGTGCCAGTTCGGGGGGGGGCGCGACTGGGGCCAACGTCCTGACTTTC. The entire variable domain, with the rest obtained from reference TRBV2 and TRBJ2-6, is as follows: EPEVTQTPSHQVTQMGQEVILRCVPISNHLYFYWYRQILGQKVEFLVSFYNNEISEKSEIFDDQFSVERPDGSNFTLKIRSTKLEDSAMYFCASSGGGATGANVLTFGAGSRLTVL.

The J gene is TRBJ1-6, the V gene TRBV7-6; 9 bases are shared with TRBD1. The CDR3 spans 16 residues. Germline V lookup: CDR1 SGHVS, CDR2 FNYEAQ. The trim removed 3 bases at V and 3 bases at J, leaving 3 bases unmatched. The CDR3 loop is CASSFGTGFYNSPLHF. DNA for the CDR3: TGTGCCAGCAGCTTCGGGACAGGGTTCTATAATTCACCCCTCCACTTT.

The chain recombines TRBV18 with TRBJ2-1; no definite D call. V was cut by 3 bases and J by 7 bases, with 7 bases left in between. CDR3 length: 12 residues. Germline CDR1 and CDR2: KGHSH and LQKENI. Here the CDR3 DNA reads TGTGCCAGCTCACCCTCTGGGAATGAGCAGTTCTTC. Protein product: CASSPSGNEQFF.